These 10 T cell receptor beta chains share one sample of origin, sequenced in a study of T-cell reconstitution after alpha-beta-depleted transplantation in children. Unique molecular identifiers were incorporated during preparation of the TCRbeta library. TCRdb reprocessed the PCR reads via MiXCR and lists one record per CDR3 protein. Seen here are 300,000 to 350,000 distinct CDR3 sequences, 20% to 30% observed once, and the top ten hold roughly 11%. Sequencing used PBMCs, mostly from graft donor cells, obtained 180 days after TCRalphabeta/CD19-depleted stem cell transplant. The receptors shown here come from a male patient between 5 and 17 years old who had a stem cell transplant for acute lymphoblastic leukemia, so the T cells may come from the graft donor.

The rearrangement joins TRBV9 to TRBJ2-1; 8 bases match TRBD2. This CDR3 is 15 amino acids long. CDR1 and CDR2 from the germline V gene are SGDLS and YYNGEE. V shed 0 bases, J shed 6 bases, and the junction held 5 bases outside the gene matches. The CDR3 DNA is TGTGCCAGCAGCGTAGAGGGGACTAGTTTCAATGAGCAGTTCTTC. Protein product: CASSVEGTSFNEQFF.

The CDR3 nucleotides read TGCAGTGCTTGTTTAGCGGTTAGCACAGATACGCAGTATTTT. This encodes CSACLAVSTDTQYF. This chain uses TRBV20-1 with TRBJ2-3, with TRBD2 as a possible D gene (6 bases). CDR3 length equals 14 residues. V dropped 5 bases and J dropped 0 bases, with 12 bases sitting between them. Looked up from germline, CDR1 is DFQATT and CDR2 is SNEGSKA (reference sequence).

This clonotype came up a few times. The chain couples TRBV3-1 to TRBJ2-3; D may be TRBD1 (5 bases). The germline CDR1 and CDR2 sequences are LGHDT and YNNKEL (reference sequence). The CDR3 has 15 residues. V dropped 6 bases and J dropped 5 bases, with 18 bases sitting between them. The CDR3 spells CASSVFQGYRDTQYF. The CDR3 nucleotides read TGTGCCAGCAGTGTCTTCCAGGGTTATAGAGATACGCAGTATTTT.

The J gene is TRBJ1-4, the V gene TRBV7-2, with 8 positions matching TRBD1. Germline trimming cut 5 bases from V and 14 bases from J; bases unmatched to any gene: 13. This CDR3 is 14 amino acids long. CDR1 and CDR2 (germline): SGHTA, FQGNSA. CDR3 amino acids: CASSRGQGSGGLFF. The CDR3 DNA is TGTGCCAGCAGCCGTGGACAGGGATCCGGGGGGCTGTTTTTT.

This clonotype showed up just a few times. CDR3 coding DNA: TGTGCCAGCAGCTTGGACCGGGACAGAAATACCTACTTTTACAATGAGCAGTTCTTC. Translated, it gives CASSLDRDRNTYFYNEQFF. The chain has TRBV11-1 and TRBJ2-1; 7 bases fit TRBD1. This CDR3 spans 19 amino acids. V dropped 3 bases and J dropped 4; count of bases not matched to a gene: 18. Germline-derived CDR1 and CDR2 are SGHAT and FQDESV (reference sequence).

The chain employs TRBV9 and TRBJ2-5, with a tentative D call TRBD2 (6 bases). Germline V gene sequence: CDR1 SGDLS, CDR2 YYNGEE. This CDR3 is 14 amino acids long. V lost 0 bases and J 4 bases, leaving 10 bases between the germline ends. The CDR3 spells CASSVDGSGETQYF. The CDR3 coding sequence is TGTGCCAGCAGCGTAGACGGGAGTGGAGAGACCCAGTACTTC.

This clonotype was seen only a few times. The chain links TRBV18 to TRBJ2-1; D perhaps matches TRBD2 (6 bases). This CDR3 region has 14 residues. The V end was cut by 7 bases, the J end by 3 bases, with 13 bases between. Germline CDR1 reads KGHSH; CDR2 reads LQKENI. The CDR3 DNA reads TGTGCCAGCTTCCCGGGACTCCACTACAATGAGCAGTTCTTC. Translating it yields CASFPGLHYNEQFF.

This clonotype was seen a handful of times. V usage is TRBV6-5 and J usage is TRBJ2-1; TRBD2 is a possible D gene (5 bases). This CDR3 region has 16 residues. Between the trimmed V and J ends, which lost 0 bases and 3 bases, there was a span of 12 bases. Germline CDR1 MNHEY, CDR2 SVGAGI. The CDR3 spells CASSYSEVYLYNEQFF. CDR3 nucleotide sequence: TGTGCCAGCAGTTACTCGGAGGTTTACCTCTACAATGAGCAGTTCTTC.

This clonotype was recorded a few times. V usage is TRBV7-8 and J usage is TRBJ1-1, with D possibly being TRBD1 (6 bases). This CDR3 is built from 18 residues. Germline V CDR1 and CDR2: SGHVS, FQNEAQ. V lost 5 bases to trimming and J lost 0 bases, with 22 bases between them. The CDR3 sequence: CASSPWGQDILLNTEAFF. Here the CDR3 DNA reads TGTGCCAGCAGCCCATGGGGACAAGATATTCTCCTGAACACTGAAGCTTTCTTT.

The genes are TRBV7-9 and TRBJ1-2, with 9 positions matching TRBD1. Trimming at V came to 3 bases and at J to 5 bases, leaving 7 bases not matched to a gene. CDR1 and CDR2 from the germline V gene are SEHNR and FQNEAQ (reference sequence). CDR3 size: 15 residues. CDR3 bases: TGTGCCAGCAGCTTCCCCGGGACAGGGCTTTATGGCTACACCTTC. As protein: CASSFPGTGLYGYTF.